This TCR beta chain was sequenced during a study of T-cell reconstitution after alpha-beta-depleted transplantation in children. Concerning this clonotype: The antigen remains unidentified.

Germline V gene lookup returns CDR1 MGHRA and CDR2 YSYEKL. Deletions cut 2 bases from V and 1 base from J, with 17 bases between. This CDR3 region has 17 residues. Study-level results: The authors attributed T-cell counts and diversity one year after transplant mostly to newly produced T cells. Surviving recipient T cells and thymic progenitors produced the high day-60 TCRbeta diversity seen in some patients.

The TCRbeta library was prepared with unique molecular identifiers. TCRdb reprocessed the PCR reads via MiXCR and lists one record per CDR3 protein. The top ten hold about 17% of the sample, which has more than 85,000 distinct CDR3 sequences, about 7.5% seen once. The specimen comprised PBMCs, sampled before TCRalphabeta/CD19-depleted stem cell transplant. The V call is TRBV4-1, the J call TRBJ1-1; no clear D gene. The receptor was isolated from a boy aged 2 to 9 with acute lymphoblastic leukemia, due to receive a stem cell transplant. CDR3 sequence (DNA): TGCGCCAGCAGCCAACTTGATTTGGTCGCTTCGAACACTGAAGCTTTCTTT. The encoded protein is CASSQLDLVASNTEAFF.